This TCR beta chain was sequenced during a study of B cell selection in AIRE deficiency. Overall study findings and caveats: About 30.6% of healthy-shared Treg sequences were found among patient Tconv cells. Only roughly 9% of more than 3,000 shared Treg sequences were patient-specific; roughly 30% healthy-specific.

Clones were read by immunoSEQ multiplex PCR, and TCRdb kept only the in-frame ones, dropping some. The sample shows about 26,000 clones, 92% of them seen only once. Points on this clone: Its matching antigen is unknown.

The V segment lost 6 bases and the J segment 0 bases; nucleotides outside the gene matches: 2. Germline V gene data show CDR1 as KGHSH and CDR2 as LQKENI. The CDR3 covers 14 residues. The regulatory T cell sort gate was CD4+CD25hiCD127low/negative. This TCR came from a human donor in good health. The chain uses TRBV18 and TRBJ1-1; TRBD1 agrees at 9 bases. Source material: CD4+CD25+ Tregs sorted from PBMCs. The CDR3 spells CASSTGGLNTEAFF. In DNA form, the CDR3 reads TGTGCCAGCTCGACAGGGGGTTTGAACACTGAAGCTTTCTTT. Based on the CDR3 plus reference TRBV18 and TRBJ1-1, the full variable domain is NAGVMQNPRHLVRRRGQEARLRCSPMKGHSHVYWYRQLPEEGLKFMVYLQKENIIDESGMPKERFSAEFPKEGPSILRIQQVVRGDSAAYFCASSTGGLNTEAFFGQGTRLTVV.